Listed below are T cell receptor beta chains from one sample, sequenced in a study of T cell repertoires in aging, cancer and after chemotherapy. TCRdb used MiXCR to reprocess the multiplex PCR reads, holding one entry per CDR3 protein. The sample holds under 12,000 distinct CDR3 sequences, 25% to 30% seen once. The sequenced material came from blood. The receptors were sampled from a human donor in good health. Both conserved end residues are part of each CDR3. The D gene is left open where the match is weak. Some rows have no size entry. The others give once, few or many, or a class for an expanded clone.

d_gene,v_gene,abundance,j_gene,CDR3nt,CDR3aa
TRBD1,TRBV6-5,medium-sized,TRBJ2-7,TGTGCCAGCACTCGGACAGGTTCCTACGAGCAGTACTTC,CASTRTGSYEQYF
TRBD1,TRBV20-1,NA,TRBJ1-4,TGCAGTGGGGAACAGGGGAGCGGTCAAAAACTGTTTTTT,CSGEQGSGQKLFF
TRBD1,TRBV7-6,NA,TRBJ1-2,TGTGCCAGCAGCTTAGGACCCCCGGGACAGCAGTTTATGGGCTACACCTTC,CASSLGPPGQQFMGYTF
NA,TRBV19,few,TRBJ2-3,TGTGCCAGTAGTATTGGGGTTACGCAGTATTTT,CASSIGVTQYF
TRBD1,TRBV18,few,TRBJ2-7,TGTGCCAGCTCACGACCTCCGGGACAGGGGGCCGGCTCCTACGAGCAGTACTTC,CASSRPPGQGAGSYEQYF
NA,TRBV7-9,few,TRBJ1-1,TGTGCCAGCAGCTTAGAAGGGTTCACTGAAGCTTTCTTT,CASSLEGFTEAFF
NA,TRBV7-2,few,TRBJ1-5,TGTGCCAGCAGCCCCGAAGGGAAAGCAACAAGGCCCCAGCATTTT,CASSPEGKATRPQHF
NA,TRBV7-9,few,TRBJ1-3,TGTGCCAGCAGCCCTGGGGGAGAGGCTGGAAACACCATATATTTT,CASSPGGEAGNTIYF
TRBD2,TRBV7-2,few,TRBJ2-1,TGTGCCAGCAGCTCCACTAGCGGGGGGGCCTGGGAGCAGTTCTTC,CASSSTSGGAWEQFF
NA,TRBV20-1,medium-sized,TRBJ2-7,TGCAGTGCGGGGAGGCTTGACAGGGTGGCCGAGCAGTACTTC,CSAGRLDRVAEQYF
NA,TRBV6-5,NA,TRBJ2-2,TGTGCCAGCAACCGAGGTCCCGAGCTGTTTTTT,CASNRGPELFF
NA,TRBV20-1,few,TRBJ2-3,TGCAGTGCCACTCCCGGCAGCACAGATACGCAGTATTTT,CSATPGSTDTQYF
NA,TRBV7-2,NA,TRBJ2-7,TGTGCCAGCAGCGCCGGGGGAAAATACGAGCAGTACTTC,CASSAGGKYEQYF
NA,TRBV6-5,medium-sized,TRBJ1-1,TGTGCCAGCAGTTACTCGGGGACACCCCGTAGGAACACTGAAGCTTTCTTT,CASSYSGTPRRNTEAFF
NA,TRBV19,few,TRBJ1-5,TGTGCCAGTAGTATGAAGGGACCCACTCAGCCCCAGCATTTT,CASSMKGPTQPQHF
NA,TRBV19,few,TRBJ1-2,TGTGCCAGTAGTCCTACCGGCTCATCTAACTATGGCTACACCTTC,CASSPTGSSNYGYTF
NA,TRBV27,NA,TRBJ2-7,TGTGCCAGCAGTTCCGGAGGGTACGAGCAGTACTTC,CASSSGGYEQYF
NA,TRBV20-1,NA,TRBJ1-5,TGCAGTGCTAGAGAACTCCGGGGAAATCAGCCCCAGCATTTT,CSARELRGNQPQHF
NA,TRBV7-2,NA,TRBJ1-2,TGTGCCAGCAGATTAGAGTCCAGGGTACCGTATGGCTACACCTTC,CASRLESRVPYGYTF
NA,TRBV20-1,few,TRBJ2-3,TGCACTCCGACAATGGGGGCTGCTAGCACAGATACGCAGTATTTT,CTPTMGAASTDTQYF
NA,TRBV6-6,few,TRBJ2-5,TGTGCCAGCAGTTCAAGAGAGACCCAGTACTTC,CASSSRETQYF
TRBD2,TRBV5-5,NA,TRBJ2-3,TGTGCCAGCAGCTCTGGAGCGGGAGAGTCGACAGATACGCAGTATTTT,CASSSGAGESTDTQYF
NA,TRBV7-3,medium-sized,TRBJ1-2,TGTGCCAGCAGCTCACTCACAGGGCTGAACTATGGCTACACCTTC,CASSSLTGLNYGYTF
TRBD2,TRBV7-9,NA,TRBJ2-1,TGTGCCAGCAGCTTAGCAGGACTAGCGGGGGGGTCCATTTACAATGAGCAGTTCTTC,CASSLAGLAGGSIYNEQFF
NA,TRBV19,few,TRBJ2-6,TGTGCCAGTAGTATGGGGGGCGCTGGCTCTGGGGCCAACGTCCTGACTTTC,CASSMGGAGSGANVLTF
NA,TRBV20-1,NA,TRBJ1-4,TGCAGTGCTAGAGATGAAGAGGCCACCGGGGAAAAACTGTTTTTT,CSARDEEATGEKLFF